One and the same sample provided the 10 T cell receptor beta chains below, sequenced in a study of blood T cell repertoires in COVID-19. Sequencing used immunoSEQ multiplex PCR; TCRdb keeps in-frame clones, though not all of them. This repertoire shows about 100,000 clones, just over 90% found once; its top ten account for 2% to 2.5%. What was sequenced was peripheral blood. Receptors originate from a man in his forties or fifties with active COVID-19.

This sequence joins TRBV5-4 and TRBJ2-5, with TRBD2 matching 11 bases. Germline V gene lookup returns CDR1 SGHNT and CDR2 YYREEE (reference sequence). The CDR3 runs to 15 residues. With 0 bases clipped from V and 4 bases from J, the junction kept 2 bases outside the gene matches. The CDR3 DNA reads TGTGCCAGCAGCTTGGGGCTAGCGGGAGGAGAGACCCAGTACTTC. It encodes CASSLGLAGGETQYF.

This clone was picked up one time. The J gene is TRBJ2-5, the V gene TRBV24-1; maybe TRBD2 (6 bases). CDR3 size: 14 residues. The V end was cut by 9 bases, the J end by 5 bases, with 18 bases between. Germline loops: CDR1 KGHDR, CDR2 SFDVKD. DNA of the CDR3: TGTGCCACCGGGATAGCGGACCTCTACGAGACCCAGTACTTC. This codes for CATGIADLYETQYF.

This clone was counted only a few times. The chain couples TRBV5-1 to TRBJ2-1; 8 bases agree with TRBD1. This CDR3 is built from 17 residues. Germline V lookup: CDR1 SGHRS, CDR2 YFSETQ. V shed 0 bases, J shed 6 bases, and the junction held 11 bases outside the gene matches. The CDR3 DNA sequence: TGCGCCAGCAGCTTGGCCTCCGGGACAGGTCACGGCAATGAGCAGTTCTTC. It codes for CASSLASGTGHGNEQFF. Full variable domain (rest looked up from reference TRBV5-1 and TRBJ2-1): KAGVTQTPRYLIKTRGQQVTLSCSPISGHRSVSWYQQTPGQGLQFLFEYFSETQRNKGNFPGRFSGRQFSNSRSEMNVSTLELGDSALYLCASSLASGTGHGNEQFFGPGTRLTVL.

This rearrangement joins TRBV10-2 to TRBJ2-1; 10 nucleotides align to TRBD2. V shed 1 base and J 9 bases; nucleotides not matched to a gene: 6. CDR1 and CDR2 from the germline V gene are WSHSY and SAAADI. The CDR3 contains 15 residues. The CDR3 region is CASSEWLAGAGEQFF. The CDR3 bases are TGCGCCAGCAGTGAGTGGCTAGCGGGAGCGGGTGAGCAGTTCTTC.

This chain links TRBV7-2 with TRBJ2-1; 11 bases are shared with TRBD1. The CDR3 sequence is 16 residues long. J lost 3 bases, V lost 3 bases, and 4 bases had no gene match. Germline V CDR1 and CDR2: SGHTA, FQGNSA. The CDR3 coding sequence is TGTGCCAGCAGCTTGGCCGGGACAGGGGGCTACAATGAGCAGTTCTTC. Amino acid sequence: CASSLAGTGGYNEQFF.

The gene calls are TRBV14 and TRBJ1-2; TRBD1 aligns across 8 bases. The CDR3 sequence is 13 residues long. After removal of 4 bases from V and 6 bases from J, the junction contained 4 bases not matched to a gene. Looked up from germline, CDR1 is SGHDN and CDR2 is FVKESK. The DNA of the CDR3 is TGTGCCAGCAGCCTTGGACAGGGCCATGGCTACACCTTC. It translates to CASSLGQGHGYTF.

This rearrangement joins TRBV29-1 to TRBJ1-1; no firm D call. Germline V gene sequence: CDR1 SQVTM, CDR2 ANQGSEA. V shed 5 bases and J shed 1 base, with 14 bases lying between them. This CDR3 region has 14 residues. The CDR3 here is CSVWFHGGNTEAFF. The CDR3 DNA follows: TGCAGCGTTTGGTTCCACGGTGGGAACACTGAAGCTTTCTTT. Using reference TRBV29-1 and TRBJ1-1 for the parts outside the CDR3, the full variable domain is SAVISQKPSRDICQRGTSLTIQCQVDSQVTMMFWYRQQPGQSLTLIATANQGSEATYESGFVIDKFPISRPNLTFSTLTVSNMSPEDSSIYLCSVWFHGGNTEAFFGQGTRLTVV.

The J gene is TRBJ1-5, the V gene TRBV18; TRBD1 agrees at 8 bases. CDR3 length equals 14 residues. From germline, CDR1 is KGHSH and CDR2 LQKENI. The V and J ends lost 5 bases and 4 bases, in that order; junction bases with no gene match: 4. This chain's CDR3 is CASSAGGRNQPQHF. The CDR3 nucleotides read TGTGCCAGCTCAGCAGGGGGCCGGAATCAGCCCCAGCATTTT.

The chain uses TRBV11-2 and TRBJ2-7; D is undetermined. Per germline, CDR1 SGHAT and CDR2 FQNNGV. The CDR3 has 13 amino acids. The germline V and J ends were trimmed by 0 bases and 3 bases, with 6 bases remaining between them. The DNA of the CDR3 is TGTGCCAGCAGCTTAGACATTTTCTACGAGCAGTACGTC. This sequence encodes CASSLDIFYEQYV.

The chain has TRBV11-2 and TRBJ2-7; TRBD2 matches at 12 bases. Germline lookup yields CDR1 SGHAT and CDR2 FQNNGV. This CDR3 has 15 residues. V lost 1 base to trimming and J lost 7 bases; unmatched junction nucleotides: 5. CDR3 loop: CASSLASGGAREQYF. In DNA form, the CDR3 reads TGTGCCAGCAGCTTAGCTAGCGGGGGGGCGCGAGAGCAGTACTTC.